Each of the 32 T cell receptor beta chains below was sequenced from the same sample in a study of T cells in tumors after PD-1 blockade. Produced via immunoSEQ multiplex PCR; TCRdb's table is partial and in-frame only. Of 20,000 to 25,000 clones listed, approximately 78% are singletons. The source material was PBMCs, sampled before anti-PD-1 treatment. The receptors were sampled from a human donor with basal cell carcinoma.

The V gene is TRBV5-1, the J gene TRBJ2-5, with 11 bases that match TRBD2. V was clipped by 2 bases and J by 4 bases; unmatched bases: 1. This CDR3 is built from 14 residues. CDR1 and CDR2 (germline): SGHRS, YFSETQ. The CDR3 coding sequence is TGCGCCAGCAGCTTTAGCGGGAGGGGAGAGACCCAGTACTTC. Its protein is CASSFSGRGETQYF.

The chain combines TRBV7-2 with TRBJ1-6; D gene uncertain. V gave up 1 base and J gave up 6 bases, with 7 bases separating them. Germline lookup yields CDR1 SGHTA and CDR2 FQGNSA. The CDR3 runs to 14 residues. CDR3 nucleotide sequence: TGTGCCAGCAGCTTAGACTTCCTTAATTCACCCCTCCACTTT. Translated: CASSLDFLNSPLHF.

The chain has TRBV6-5 and TRBJ2-3, with no clear D. The CDR3 totals 12 residues. The V end was cut by 9 bases, the J end by 0 bases, with 7 bases between. CDR1 is MNHEY and CDR2 is SVGAGI in the germline V gene. The CDR3 region has the DNA TGTGCCAGGGAGTGGAGCACAGATACGCAGTATTTT. Translated, it gives CAREWSTDTQYF.

V is TRBV2 and J is TRBJ2-1; TRBD2 agrees at 8 bases. Germline V gene sequence: CDR1 SNHLY, CDR2 FYNNEI. The J segment lost 0 bases and the V segment lost 10 bases, leaving 14 bases of the junction unmatched. The CDR3 is 17 residues long. CDR3 bases: TGTGCCACACAACGGGACGGGGGGGCCTCCTCCTACAATGAGCAGTTCTTC. It encodes CATQRDGGASSYNEQFF.

J is TRBJ2-3 and V is TRBV18; 9 bases align to TRBD1. Trimming at V came to 6 bases and at J to 0 bases, leaving 7 bases not matched to a gene. CDR1 KGHSH and CDR2 LQKENI come from the germline V gene. The CDR3 runs to 16 residues. The CDR3 is CASSPSGTGSTDTQYF. For the CDR3, the DNA is TGTGCCAGCTCCCCTTCCGGGACAGGGAGCACAGATACGCAGTATTTT.

The chain employs TRBV4-2 and TRBJ2-1; 9 bases line up with TRBD2. V trimming: 4 bases; J trimming: 12 bases; junction bases outside the gene matches: 7. CDR3 length: 13 residues. Germline V CDR1 and CDR2: LGHNA, YNFKEQ. The CDR3 here is CASSPHLSGGQFF. The DNA for the CDR3 is TGTGCCAGCAGCCCGCACCTTAGCGGGGGGCAGTTCTTC.

This chain links TRBV5-1 with TRBJ2-7; D may be TRBD1 (5 bases). Germline CDR1 reads SGHRS; CDR2 reads YFSETQ. This CDR3 spans 15 amino acids. The V end lost 0 bases, the J end lost 1 base, and 11 bases lay between the germline ends. The CDR3 is CASSLGRVLSYEQYF. The CDR3 DNA follows: TGCGCCAGCAGCTTGGGCAGGGTTTTATCCTACGAGCAGTACTTC.

The J gene is TRBJ1-4, the V gene TRBV4-3; possible D gene TRBD1, 6 bases. V was pared by 1 base and J by 7 bases, with 16 bases between. The germline V gene has CDR1 LGHNA and CDR2 YSLEER. This CDR3 has 16 residues. Here the CDR3 reads CASSQGQGTVGEKLFF. CDR3 coding DNA: TGCGCCAGCAGCCAAGGTCAGGGGACCGTGGGTGAAAAACTGTTTTTT.

This clone was seen more than once but under ten times. V usage is TRBV6-5 and J usage is TRBJ1-3; D call uncertain. Trimming removed 6 bases at V and 7 bases at J, with 10 bases between. The CDR3 sequence is 12 residues long. Germline V gene sequence: CDR1 MNHEY, CDR2 SVGAGI. CDR3 sequence: CASRSDGNTIYF. DNA for the CDR3: TGTGCCAGCAGGTCGGATGGGAACACCATATATTTT.

As concerns this clone: Other DNA sequences of this sample code for an identical CDR3. Here the CDR3 DNA reads TGTGCCAGCAGCCACAGCTACGAGCAGTACTTC. Protein: CASSHSYEQYF. The chain recombines TRBV14 with TRBJ2-7; no reliable D call. V was cut by 3 bases and J by 3 bases, with 3 bases left in between. Germline V gene sequence: CDR1 SGHDN, CDR2 FVKESK. This CDR3 contains 11 residues.

This clone occurred a few times. V gene TRBV27 combines with J gene TRBJ2-1; 9 bases fit TRBD2. Germline V lookup: CDR1 MNHEY, CDR2 SMNVEV (reference sequence). The CDR3 extends over 16 amino acids. With V trimmed by 5 bases and J by 7 bases, 12 bases remained unmatched. The CDR3 is CASSPDSGSLDNEQFF. The CDR3 DNA reads as TGTGCCAGCAGTCCGGATAGCGGGAGTCTTGATAATGAGCAGTTCTTC.

The chain links TRBV7-3 to TRBJ2-2; D gene unclear. The germline V gene encodes CDR1 SGHTA and CDR2 FQGTGA. Trimming cost V 1 base and J 1 base, with 10 bases left between them. CDR3 length equals 16 residues. The CDR3: CASSLMTSLNTGELFF. The CDR3, as DNA: TGTGCCAGCAGCTTAATGACCTCACTGAACACCGGGGAGCTGTTTTTT.

The genes are TRBV7-9 and TRBJ2-2, with a tentative D call TRBD1 (6 bases). The CDR3 is made up of 16 amino acids. Germline lookup yields CDR1 SEHNR and CDR2 FQNEAQ (reference sequence). The V gene lost 1 base and the J gene lost 1 base, with 10 bases spanning the gap. The CDR3 DNA reads as TGTGCCAGCAGCTTAGATGTACAGGGGAACACCGGGGAGCTGTTTTTT. This sequence encodes CASSLDVQGNTGELFF.

This chain joins TRBV11-1 and TRBJ2-7, with 11 bases that match TRBD1. The ends lost 5 bases at V and 8 bases at J; junction bases unmatched: 11. This CDR3 comprises 15 residues. CDR1 and CDR2 (germline): SGHAT, FQDESV (reference sequence). DNA for the CDR3: TGTGCCAGCAGCGGCCGGGACAGGGGGACGTGGCAGCAGTACTTC. This encodes CASSGRDRGTWQQYF.

This chain joins TRBV4-2 and TRBJ2-1, with 14 nucleotides matching TRBD2. The CDR3 sequence is 21 residues long. CDR1 is LGHNA and CDR2 is YNFKEQ in the germline V gene. The trim removed 0 bases at V and 10 bases at J, leaving 20 bases unmatched. CDR3 coding DNA: TGTGCCAGCAGCCAAGATCGGTCCAGATCCAGGGGGACTAGCGGGGGCGGAGAGCAGTTCTTC. It is translated as CASSQDRSRSRGTSGGGEQFF.

The J gene is TRBJ2-7, the V gene TRBV5-4; weak D call: TRBD2 (6 bases). The V and J ends lost 0 bases and 4 bases respectively, with 11 bases between them. There are 14 residues in the CDR3. Germline-derived CDR1 and CDR2 are SGHNT and YYREEE (reference sequence). This CDR3 is CASSLGAGRYEQYF. DNA of the CDR3: TGTGCCAGCAGCTTGGGCGCAGGGAGGTACGAGCAGTACTTC.

The V call is TRBV19, the J call TRBJ2-2, with D hard to call. CDR3 length: 13 amino acids. The V end lost 6 bases, the J end lost 2 bases, and 7 bases lay between the germline ends. From germline, CDR1 is LNHDA and CDR2 SQIVND (reference sequence). In nucleotides, the CDR3 is TGTGCCAGTAGCCGAATTAACACCGGGGAGCTGTTTTTT. This translates into CASSRINTGELFF.

This chain connects TRBV9 to TRBJ1-1, with unresolved D. Germline loops: CDR1 SGDLS, CDR2 YYNGEE. Trimming left V 3 bases short and J 4 bases short, with 10 bases between. The CDR3 spans 13 residues. The CDR3 sequence: CASSASSGTEAFF. The CDR3, as DNA: TGTGCCAGCAGCGCCTCCTCAGGCACTGAAGCTTTCTTT.

This sequence joins TRBV4-1 and TRBJ2-2; D uncertain. The germline CDR1 and CDR2 sequences are MGHRA and YSYEKL. Trimming removed 0 bases at V and 7 bases at J, with 9 bases between. The CDR3 is made up of 14 amino acids. CDR3 in DNA: TGCGCCAGCAGCCAAGAAGGCCTCTTCGGGGAGCTGTTTTTT. Translating gives CASSQEGLFGELFF.

J is TRBJ1-1 and V is TRBV6-5; D remains unclear. With 6 bases removed from V and 2 bases from J, the gap between germline ends came to 13 bases. CDR3 length equals 14 residues. CDR1 MNHEY and CDR2 SVGAGI come from the germline V gene. CDR3 nucleotides: TGTGCCAGCAGGGCGGGTTGGTTAAACACTGAAGCTTTCTTT. Its protein is CASRAGWLNTEAFF.

The V and J genes are TRBV3-1 (or the pseudogene TRBV3-2) and TRBJ2-2; D gene ambiguous. Germline CDR1 and CDR2: LGHDT and YNNKEL (reference sequence). The CDR3 length is 12 residues. V lost 8 bases, J lost 8 bases, and 12 bases lay in between. CDR3 bases: TGTGCCAGCTCCCCCCCATGGGGGGAGCTGTTTTTT. Translating gives CASSPPWGELFF.

The chain is built from TRBV19 and TRBJ1-2; D call uncertain. This CDR3 contains 16 residues. Germline V gene lookup returns CDR1 LNHDA and CDR2 SQIVND (reference sequence). V dropped 1 base and J dropped 1 base, with 13 bases sitting between them. Here the CDR3 DNA reads TGTGCCAGTAGTATAGTCGGGTCAGGAGATAACTATGGCTACACCTTC. Protein sequence: CASSIVGSGDNYGYTF.

This chain joins TRBV19 and TRBJ2-5; D is ambiguous. Trimming stripped 4 bases from V and 3 bases from J, with 15 bases between. The V gene's germline CDR1 is LNHDA and CDR2 SQIVND (reference sequence). The CDR3 runs to 15 residues. The DNA of the CDR3 is TGTGCCAGTAGTAGTTCAGGCGATCGAAAAGAGACCCAGTACTTC. It encodes CASSSSGDRKETQYF. The whole variable domain, filled in from reference TRBV19 and TRBJ2-5, reads DGGITQSPKYLFRKEGQNVTLSCEQNLNHDAMYWYRQDPGQGLRLIYYSQIVNDFQKGDIAEGYSVSREKKESFPLTVTSAQKNPTAFYLCASSSSGDRKETQYFGPGTRLLVL.

V and J are TRBV30 and TRBJ2-1, with no clear D. The V end lost 1 base, the J end lost 9 bases, and 13 bases lay between the germline ends. CDR1 is GTSNPN and CDR2 is SVGIG in the germline V gene (reference sequence). The CDR3 is 13 residues long. Written as DNA, the CDR3 is TGTGCCTGGAGTGGAAATACGTTAGGTGAGCAGTTCTTC. Its protein is CAWSGNTLGEQFF.

The chain carries TRBV5-1 and TRBJ2-1, with 13 bases aligning to TRBD2. Losses at the gene ends were 4 bases for V and 5 bases for J; bases not matched to a gene: 6. CDR1 is SGHRS, CDR2 YFSETQ, per germline. The CDR3 extends over 16 amino acids. The DNA for the CDR3 is TGCGCCAGCAGCACGGGACTAGCGGGATCCCACAATGAGCAGTTCTTC. This encodes CASSTGLAGSHNEQFF.

In its sample, this clone was seen a few times. The rearrangement links TRBV4-3 to TRBJ2-3; D is ambiguous. The CDR3 totals 15 residues. Trimming took off 0 bases at V and 0 bases at J, with 7 bases between the two ends. From germline, CDR1 is LGHNA and CDR2 YSLEER. The CDR3 region has the DNA TGCGCCAGCAGCCAAGACACGTTGAGCACAGATACGCAGTATTTT. Translating it yields CASSQDTLSTDTQYF.

V and J are TRBV10-3 and TRBJ2-5; D may be TRBD2 (5 bases). V lost 0 bases, J lost 5 bases, and 13 bases lay in between. The germline gives CDR1 ENHRY, CDR2 SYGVKD. The CDR3 contains 15 residues. The CDR3 here is CAISESSSGSETQYF. CDR3 coding DNA: TGTGCCATCAGTGAGTCGAGTTCGGGGTCGGAGACCCAGTACTTC.

J is TRBJ1-6 and V is TRBV6-5; 9 bases are a match to TRBD1. The CDR3 runs to 14 residues. Per germline, CDR1 MNHEY and CDR2 SVGAGI. The ends lost 5 bases at V and 10 bases at J; junction bases unmatched: 6. The chain's CDR3 is CASSRTGDGSPLHF. The CDR3 region has the DNA TGTGCCAGCAGTCGGACAGGGGACGGGTCACCCCTCCACTTT.

The gene calls are TRBV6-7 and TRBJ2-3; the D gene is possibly TRBD2 (6 bases). TRBV6-7 is classed as an ORF, of uncertain function. The CDR3 covers 14 residues. V was trimmed by 2 bases and J by 8 bases, leaving 14 bases between them. The CDR3, as DNA: TGTGCCAGCAGTTACCGGAGGGTGCGAGGTACGCAGTATTTT. This sequence encodes CASSYRRVRGTQYF.

In the case of this clone: The sample carries other DNA sequences with the same CDR3. The V and J genes are TRBV4-3 and TRBJ2-6; 7 bases align to TRBD1. With 2 bases clipped from V and 1 base from J, the junction kept 2 bases outside the gene matches. CDR1 is LGHNA, CDR2 YSLEER, per germline. This CDR3 contains 16 residues. This chain's CDR3 is CASSQQTGSGANVLTF. As DNA, the CDR3 is TGCGCCAGCAGCCAACAGACAGGGTCTGGGGCCAACGTCCTGACTTTC.

The rearrangement uses TRBV9 and TRBJ2-7; tentative D call: TRBD2 (5 bases). CDR3 size: 15 residues. Germline CDR1 reads SGDLS; CDR2 reads YYNGEE. Trimming left V 1 base short and J 6 bases short, with 17 bases between. CDR3 amino acids: CASSVSASSPSEQYF. The CDR3 coding sequence is TGTGCCAGCAGCGTAAGCGCTAGCTCTCCTTCCGAGCAGTACTTC.

The chain uses TRBV6-1 and TRBJ2-1; D is uncertain. The CDR3 is 16 residues long. The germline V gene encodes CDR1 MNHNS and CDR2 SASEGT. V lost 3 bases, J lost 10 bases, and 22 bases lay in between. In DNA, the CDR3 is TGTGCCAGCAGTGACCCGGGTTTGGACCAATCGTGCGAGCAGTTCTTC. It codes for CASSDPGLDQSCEQFF.